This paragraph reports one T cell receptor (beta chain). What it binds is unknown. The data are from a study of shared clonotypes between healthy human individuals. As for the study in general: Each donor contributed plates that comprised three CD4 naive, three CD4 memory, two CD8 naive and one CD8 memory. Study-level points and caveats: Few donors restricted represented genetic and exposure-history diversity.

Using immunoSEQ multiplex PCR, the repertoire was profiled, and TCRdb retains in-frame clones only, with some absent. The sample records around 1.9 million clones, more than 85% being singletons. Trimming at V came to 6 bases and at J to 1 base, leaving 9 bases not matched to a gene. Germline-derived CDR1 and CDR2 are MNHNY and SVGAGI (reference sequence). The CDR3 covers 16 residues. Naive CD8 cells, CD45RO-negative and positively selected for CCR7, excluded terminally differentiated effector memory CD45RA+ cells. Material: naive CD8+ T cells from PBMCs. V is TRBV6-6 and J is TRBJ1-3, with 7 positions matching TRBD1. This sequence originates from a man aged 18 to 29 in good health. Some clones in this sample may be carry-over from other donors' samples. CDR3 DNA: TGTGCCAGCAGCCCAGGGACAGCGTCTTCTGGAAACACCATATATTTT. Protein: CASSPGTASSGNTIYF.